This T cell receptor beta chain was recorded in a study of blood T cell repertoires in COVID-19. Measured with immunoSEQ multiplex PCR; TCRdb has only the in-frame clones, and not every one. Of 300,000 to 450,000 clones listed, more than 80% are singletons. Germline lookup yields CDR1 SGHNT and CDR2 YYREEE (reference sequence). This CDR3 contains 14 residues. Germline trimming cut 0 bases from V and 7 bases from J; bases unmatched to any gene: 3. This receptor was taken from a man between 18 and 29 years old who had recovered from COVID-19. Sequencing was done on a sample of PBMCs or T cells enriched from blood (not recorded which). The chain couples TRBV5-4 to TRBJ2-5; 10 nucleotides match TRBD1. CDR3 in DNA: TGTGCCAGCAGCTTGGAGTGGACAGGGGGGACCCAGTACTTC. This codes for CASSLEWTGGTQYF. Filled out from reference TRBV5-4 and TRBJ2-5, the complete variable domain reads ETGVTQSPTHLIKTRGQQVTLRCSSQSGHNTVSWYQQALGQGPQFIFQYYREEENGRGNFPPRFSGLQFPNYSSELNVNALELDDSALYLCASSLEWTGGTQYFGPGTRLLVL.